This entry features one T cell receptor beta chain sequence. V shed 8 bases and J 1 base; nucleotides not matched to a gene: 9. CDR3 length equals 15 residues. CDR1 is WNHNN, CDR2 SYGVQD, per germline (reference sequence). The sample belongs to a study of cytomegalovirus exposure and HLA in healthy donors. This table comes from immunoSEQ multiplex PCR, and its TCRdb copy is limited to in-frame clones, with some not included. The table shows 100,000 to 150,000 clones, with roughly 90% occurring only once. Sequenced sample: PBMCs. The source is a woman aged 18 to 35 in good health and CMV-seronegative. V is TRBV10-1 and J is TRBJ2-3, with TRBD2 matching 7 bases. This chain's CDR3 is CASPLRGERTDTQYF. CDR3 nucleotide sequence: TGCGCCAGCCCCCTACGGGGGGAACGCACAGATACGCAGTATTTT.